The clone carrying this T cell receptor beta chain has only a few counts. The source of the sample is a study of human T cells and chemical hapten exposure. During construction of the library, unique molecular identifiers were attached to individual cDNA molecules for quantitative, reproducible TCR counting. TCRdb processed the RACE reads anew with MiXCR; each CDR3 protein has one entry. The sample has under 100,000 distinct CDR3 sequences; 8.5% to 9% are singletons. CDR3 length: 14 residues. In germline, CDR1 is MNHEY, CDR2 SVGAGI. The V and J ends lost 2 bases and 4 bases, in that order; junction bases with no gene match: 4. Noted time point: pre-sensitization, week 0. Treatment in this sample: therapeutic diphenylcyclopropenone sensitization with weekly scalp DPC.

This clonotype was obtained from a middle-aged man with alopecia areata. Some clones in this sample may be carry-over from other donors' samples. The chain is built from TRBV6-5 and TRBJ1-1; TRBD1 matches 7 bases. Sequenced here: whole blood, sampled in connection with sensitization to the hapten diphenylcyclopropenone (DPC). CDR3 protein: CASSYTGVGTEAFF. CDR3 sequence (DNA): TGTGCCAGCAGTTACACAGGGGTCGGCACTGAAGCTTTCTTT.